The 24 T cell receptor beta chains presented below share a single source sample, sequenced in a study of blood T cell repertoires in COVID-19. Clones were sequenced by immunoSEQ multiplex PCR, and TCRdb holds only the in-frame ones, with some missing. The profile covers some 150,000 clones, with roughly 84% appearing a single time and around 35% taken by the ten largest. The source material was peripheral blood. The receptors were gathered from a human donor in a cohort sampled during active COVID-19.

V gene TRBV6-5 combines with J gene TRBJ1-3; the D gene is possibly TRBD1 (6 bases). V lost 7 bases to trimming and J lost 4 bases, with 8 bases between them. This CDR3 has 12 residues. Per the germline V gene, CDR1 is MNHEY and CDR2 is SVGAGI. This chain's CDR3 is CASTDRGNTIYF. The CDR3 region has the DNA TGTGCCAGCACGGACAGAGGAAACACCATATATTTT.

The V gene is TRBV15, the J gene TRBJ2-5; TRBD1 matches 8 bases. The germline gives CDR1 LNHNV, CDR2 YYDKDF (reference sequence). The CDR3 extends over 15 amino acids. The ends lost 4 bases at V and 6 bases at J; junction bases unmatched: 10. Here the CDR3 DNA reads TGTGCCACCAGCATCCCAGGGGGCGAACTGAAGACCCAGTACTTC. Its protein product is CATSIPGGELKTQYF.

A word on this clone: A much bigger clone sits one base away, suggesting this may be a read error. This chain connects TRBV7-8 to TRBJ1-2; 7 bases are shared with TRBD1. The V gene end was trimmed by 4 bases and the J gene end by 2 bases; junction bases not matched to a gene: 1. Germline CDR1 reads SGHVS; CDR2 reads FQNEAQ. The CDR3 has 13 amino acids. CDR3 amino acids: CASSSGQNYGYTF. CDR3 nucleotides: TGTGCCAGCAGCTCGGGACAGAACTATGGCTACACCTTC.

This clone has just one count. The chain couples TRBV18 to TRBJ1-1; D possibly corresponds to TRBD1 (5 bases). Deletions cut 3 bases from V and 11 bases from J, with 10 bases between. This CDR3 comprises 11 residues. Germline V gene data show CDR1 as KGHSH and CDR2 as LQKENI. CDR3 amino acids: CASSPGGTAFF. The CDR3 nucleotides read TGTGCCAGCTCACCGGGAGGGACGGCTTTCTTT.

This chain connects TRBV6-4 to TRBJ1-2; D might be TRBD1 (6 bases). The V end was cut by 0 bases, the J end by 8 bases, with 13 bases between. Per germline, CDR1 MRHNA and CDR2 SNTAGT. The CDR3 is made up of 14 amino acids. CDR3 nucleotide sequence: TGTGCCAGCAGTGACTCGCCAGGGGTAAACGGCTACACCTTC. It is translated as CASSDSPGVNGYTF.

The chain recombines TRBV6-2 or TRBV6-3 with TRBJ1-5, with a possible D match to TRBD1 (5 bases). From germline, CDR1 is MNHEY and CDR2 SVGEGT. This CDR3 has 15 residues. The V gene lost 0 bases and the J gene lost 1 base, with 7 bases spanning the gap. Here the CDR3 reads CASSYSGASNQPQHF. As DNA, the CDR3 is TGTGCCAGCAGTTACTCTGGGGCGAGCAATCAGCCCCAGCATTTT.

This clone turned up a few times. The chain employs TRBV29-1 and TRBJ1-1; no reliable D call. Looked up from germline, CDR1 is SQVTM and CDR2 is ANQGSEA. This CDR3 comprises 13 residues. Trimming shortened V by 4 bases and J by 0 bases, and 9 bases separated the two germline ends. The CDR3 here is CSVGATLNTEAFF. CDR3 bases: TGCAGCGTTGGCGCTACCCTGAACACTGAAGCTTTCTTT.

The J gene is TRBJ1-5, the V gene TRBV12-3 or TRBV12-4; TRBD1 is a possible D gene (6 bases). The CDR3 consists of 13 residues. Trimming stripped 5 bases from V and 5 bases from J, with 10 bases between. The CDR3 reads CASSGDIYQPQHF. Written as DNA, the CDR3 is TGTGCCAGCAGTGGGGACATCTATCAGCCCCAGCATTTT.

The chain recombines TRBV4-1 with TRBJ1-2; D unclear. Germline values: CDR1 MGHRA, CDR2 YSYEKL. Deletions cut 3 bases from V and 0 bases from J, with 14 bases between. This CDR3 has 16 amino acids. The CDR3 DNA sequence: TGCGCCAGCAGCCAGGGTTCGGGTCTGACTAACTATGGCTACACCTTC. It is translated as CASSQGSGLTNYGYTF.

The chain combines TRBV27 with TRBJ1-1; 7 nucleotides match TRBD1. Germline CDR1 and CDR2: MNHEY and SMNVEV (reference sequence). Losses at the gene ends were 4 bases for V and 11 bases for J; bases not matched to a gene: 16. The CDR3 length is 15 residues. The CDR3 sequence: CASSSGTDQRWGAFF. As DNA, the CDR3 is TGTGCCAGCAGTTCTGGGACAGACCAGCGGTGGGGGGCTTTCTTT.

The chain carries TRBV4-3 and TRBJ2-3; D is perhaps TRBD2 (5 bases). CDR1 and CDR2 from the germline V gene are LGHNA and YSLEER. CDR3 length: 13 residues. Trimming removed 1 base at V and 6 bases at J, with 8 bases between. The CDR3 DNA sequence: TGCGCCAGCAGCCAAGTCGGGGTTGATACGCAGTATTTT. It yields the protein CASSQVGVDTQYF.

The gene calls are TRBV28 and TRBJ1-2; 8 positions agree with TRBD1. CDR1 MDHEN and CDR2 SYDVKM come from the germline V gene. Trimming at V came to 2 bases and at J to 8 bases, leaving 10 bases not matched to a gene. CDR3 length: 15 residues. DNA for the CDR3: TGTGCCAGCAGTTTAGGGACAGGCATCATGTGGGGCTACACCTTC. Translation gives CASSLGTGIMWGYTF.

The chain employs TRBV24-1 and TRBJ1-2, with 7 bases identical to TRBD1. The germline V gene encodes CDR1 KGHDR and CDR2 SFDVKD. The CDR3 has 14 residues. Unmatched junction bases numbered 3, after V lost 0 bases and J lost 6 bases. Here the CDR3 reads CATSDLTGEDGYTF. CDR3 in DNA: TGTGCCACCAGTGATTTGACAGGGGAGGATGGCTACACCTTC.

The chain has TRBV19 and TRBJ2-3; D is unclear. Germline CDR1 and CDR2: LNHDA and SQIVND (reference sequence). The CDR3 loop spans 13 amino acids. The V end lost 7 bases, the J end lost 5 bases, and 13 bases lay between the germline ends. The CDR3: CASTKTWRDTQYF. The CDR3 DNA reads TGTGCCAGTACCAAGACTTGGAGAGATACGCAGTATTTT. Combining the CDR3 with reference TRBV19 and TRBJ2-3 gives the whole variable domain DGGITQSPKYLFRKEGQNVTLSCEQNLNHDAMYWYRQDPGQGLRLIYYSQIVNDFQKGDIAEGYSVSREKKESFPLTVTSAQKNPTAFYLCASTKTWRDTQYFGPGTRLTVL.

The V and J genes are TRBV30 and TRBJ2-2; 10 bases align to TRBD1. The CDR3 spans 14 residues. After removal of 6 bases from V and 5 bases from J, the junction contained 6 bases not matched to a gene. Germline CDR1 is GTSNPN and CDR2 is SVGIG (reference sequence). This CDR3 reads CACPRTGGTGELFF. Written as DNA, the CDR3 is TGTGCCTGCCCCCGGACAGGGGGGACCGGGGAGCTGTTTTTT.

The chain links TRBV18 to TRBJ1-3; maybe TRBD1 (5 bases). The V gene lost 4 bases and the J gene lost 4 bases, with 20 bases spanning the gap. Germline values: CDR1 KGHSH, CDR2 LQKENI. The CDR3 consists of 17 residues. The CDR3 region has the DNA TGTGCCAGCTCACTCCCGGCGACAGTCATCGGGGGAAACACCATATATTTT. It yields the protein CASSLPATVIGGNTIYF.

The V and J genes are TRBV13 and TRBJ2-2, with 8 bases fitting TRBD1. Germline loops: CDR1 PRHDT, CDR2 FYEKMQ (reference sequence). Trimming took 0 bases from V and 3 from J; bases not matched to a gene: 0. CDR3 length: 15 residues. As DNA, the CDR3 is TGTGCCAGCAGCTTAGGGGACAGGGACACCGGGGAGCTGTTTTTT. This gives the protein CASSLGDRDTGELFF. The full variable domain, with the rest looked up from reference TRBV13 and TRBJ2-2, is AAGVIQSPRHLIKEKRETATLKCYPIPRHDTVYWYQQGPGQDPQFLISFYEKMQSDKGSIPDRFSAQQFSDYHSELNMSSLELGDSALYFCASSLGDRDTGELFFGEGSRLTVL.

Turning to this clone: The junction departs from the called germline gene at one end, perhaps through a read error. V is TRBV9 and J is TRBJ2-7; 9 nucleotides agree with TRBD2. The CDR3 sequence is 14 residues long. Germline lookup yields CDR1 SGDLS and CDR2 YYNGEE. CDR3 residues: CVSSLAGAPYEQYF. In DNA, the CDR3 is TGTGTCAGCAGCTTAGCGGGAGCCCCCTACGAGCAGTACTTC.

The CDR3 region has the DNA TGCGCCAGCAGCCAAGATGGGCACCATTTCGGGCTGTTTTTT. Protein product: CASSQDGHHFGLFF. J is TRBJ2-2 and V is TRBV4-1; no definite D call. Germline-derived CDR1 and CDR2 are MGHRA and YSYEKL. V lost 0 bases to trimming and J lost 13 bases, with 15 bases between them. There are 14 residues in the CDR3.

The rearrangement joins TRBV6-5 to TRBJ1-2; 10 bases agree with TRBD1. Unmatched junction bases numbered 9, after V lost 6 bases and J lost 5 bases. The V gene's germline CDR1 is MNHEY and CDR2 SVGAGI. The CDR3 loop spans 15 amino acids. The CDR3 reads CASRSRTGGDYGYTF. CDR3 in DNA: TGTGCCAGCAGGTCCCGGACAGGGGGTGATTATGGCTACACCTTC.

The rearrangement uses TRBV20-1 and TRBJ2-5, with D unclear. This CDR3 region has 12 residues. Trimming took 3 bases from V and 5 from J, leaving 10 bases between them. Germline CDR1 reads DFQATT; CDR2 reads SNEGSKA (reference sequence). CDR3 sequence: CSASVRRETQYF. The CDR3 region has the DNA TGCAGTGCTAGTGTCCGGCGGGAGACCCAGTACTTC.

V gene TRBV6-5 combines with J gene TRBJ1-5, with a weak D call TRBD1 (5 bases). This CDR3 region has 12 residues. The germline gives CDR1 MNHEY, CDR2 SVGAGI. Trimming removed 7 bases at V and 4 bases at J, with 8 bases between. CDR3 bases: TGTGCCAGCAAGACAGCAAATCAGCCCCAGCATTTT. Its protein product is CASKTANQPQHF.

The chain employs TRBV27 and TRBJ1-5; possible D gene TRBD1, 6 bases. Germline lookup yields CDR1 MNHEY and CDR2 SMNVEV (reference sequence). The CDR3 loop spans 15 amino acids. The V end was cut by 5 bases, the J end by 7 bases, with 18 bases between. This CDR3 is CASSANRERWQPQHF. CDR3 in DNA: TGTGCCAGCAGTGCAAACAGGGAAAGGTGGCAGCCCCAGCATTTT.

The chain uses TRBV5-4 and TRBJ2-3, with 10 bases aligning to TRBD1. This CDR3 comprises 13 residues. The ends lost 5 bases at V and 4 bases at J; junction bases unmatched: 1. Per the germline V gene, CDR1 is SGHNT and CDR2 is YYREEE (reference sequence). This CDR3 reads CASRGQGSDTQYF. The CDR3, as DNA: TGTGCCAGCAGGGGACAGGGGTCAGATACGCAGTATTTT.